These T cell receptor beta chains were read from a single sample in a study of cytomegalovirus exposure and HLA in healthy donors. Assay used: immunoSEQ multiplex PCR; TCRdb lists only in-frame clones, some missing. The sample holds about 190,000 clones, about 84% seen once. The sequencing sample was made of PBMCs. The receptor source for this set is a woman in her twenties or thirties in good health and CMV-seropositive. The CDR3 runs from the conserved cysteine through the conserved F or W. A D gene is named only where the DNA matches it firmly. Expanded clones get a size class; other rows say once, few or many, or leave the size out.

>TRBJ1-4|.|TRBV28|.
TGTGCCAGCAGTTTGACAGAGAATGAAAAACTGTTTTTT
CASSLTENEKLFF
>TRBJ2-3|.|TRBV5-1|TRBD2
TGCGCCAGCAGCTTGGTTAGCGGGGGGGCCGGCACAGATACGCAGTATTTT
CASSLVSGGAGTDTQYF
>TRBJ2-3|.|TRBV5-6|TRBD1
TGTGCCAGCAGGAAAAACAGGGGAAGTTATGCAGATACGCAGTATTTT
CASRKNRGSYADTQYF
>TRBJ2-7|.|TRBV2|.
TGTGCCAGCAGTATTCCCGGGGAGCGGAACGAGCAGTACTTC
CASSIPGERNEQYF
>TRBJ1-3|.|TRBV15|.
TGTGCCACCAAGGCGGGCAGGGGCGAGTTTGGGAACACCATATATTTT
CATKAGRGEFGNTIYF
>TRBJ2-7|.|TRBV28|.
TGTGCCAGCACCCTGTACGAGCAGTACTTC
CASTLYEQYF
>TRBJ2-7|.|TRBV7-3|.
TGTGCCAGCAGTTTCCCACTCAGGACCCGACTCAGGGCGAATAACCCCTACGAGCAGTACTTC
CASSFPLRTRLRANNPYEQYF
>TRBJ2-1|once|TRBV9|TRBD2
TGTGCCAGCAGCCTACTAGCGGGAGGCTCCTACAATGAGCAGTTCTTC
CASSLLAGGSYNEQFF
>TRBJ2-1|.|TRBV5-6|.
TGTGCCAGCAGCTTGGGAGCCGCGGGACAGTACAATGAGCAGTTCTTC
CASSLGAAGQYNEQFF
>TRBJ2-7|few|TRBV5-6|.
TGTGCCAGCAGCCTGAGGGAGTACGAGCAGTACTTC
CASSLREYEQYF
>TRBJ1-2|once|TRBV21-1|.
TGTGCCAGCAGCAAAGCGCCGGGGAACTATGGCTACACCTTC
CASSKAPGNYGYTF
>TRBJ2-5|.|TRBV7-7|TRBD2
TGTGCTAGCAGCTTCGGGACTAGCGGGGATATACAGTACTTC
CASSFGTSGDIQYF
>TRBJ2-1|.|TRBV5-6|TRBD1
TGTGCCAGCAGCTACAGGGGGCTTTCCTACAATGAGCAGTTCTTC
CASSYRGLSYNEQFF
>TRBJ1-6|.|TRBV6-5|.
TGTGCCAGCACTGGTCCAACAGAAAATTCACCCCTCCACTTT
CASTGPTENSPLHF
>TRBJ2-7|few|TRBV30|.
TGTGCCTGGAGTGTGGGCTGGGGAGGATACGAGCAGTACTTC
CAWSVGWGGYEQYF